A single sample gave rise to the 27 T cell receptor beta chains below, sequenced in a study of blood T cell repertoires in COVID-19. Profiled with immunoSEQ multiplex PCR; TCRdb holds only in-frame clones, not every one. The data show fewer than 120,000 clones, 76% seen once. The sample was peripheral blood. The receptors shown here come from a woman of 80 years or more with acute or convalescent COVID-19.

V usage is TRBV18 and J usage is TRBJ1-3; D is unclear. CDR3 length: 15 residues. Trimming cost V 5 bases and J 0 bases, with 11 bases left between them. Germline V lookup: CDR1 KGHSH, CDR2 LQKENI. The CDR3 bases are TGTGCCAGCTCAACATACGGGGACTCTGGAAACACCATATATTTT. Translating gives CASSTYGDSGNTIYF.

The CDR3 here is CASLRAGRGVYEQYF. The CDR3 DNA reads as TGTGCCAGCCTTAGAGCGGGCCGGGGTGTGTACGAGCAGTACTTC. The chain links TRBV6-5 to TRBJ2-7; possibly TRBD2 for D (6 bases). Germline CDR1 MNHEY, CDR2 SVGAGI. The CDR3 runs 15 residues. Trimming took 8 bases from V and 4 from J, leaving 21 bases between them.

The CDR3 sequence: CASSPSGQGYTEAFF. The CDR3 DNA is TGTGCCAGCAGCCCGTCGGGACAGGGTTACACTGAAGCTTTCTTT. The V and J genes are TRBV9 and TRBJ1-1; the match to TRBD1 covers 9 bases. After removal of 4 bases from V and 3 bases from J, the junction contained 7 bases not matched to a gene. The CDR3 length is 15 residues. The germline gives CDR1 SGDLS, CDR2 YYNGEE. Full variable domain (missing parts from reference TRBV9 and TRBJ1-1): DSGVTQTPKHLITATGQRVTLRCSPRSGDLSVYWYQQSLDQGLQFLIQYYNGEERAKGNILERFSAQQFPDLHSELNLSSLELGDSALYFCASSPSGQGYTEAFFGQGTRLTVV.

The gene calls are TRBV28 and TRBJ2-5; 7 nucleotides match TRBD1. The germline gives CDR1 MDHEN, CDR2 SYDVKM. The CDR3 totals 13 residues. V lost 4 bases to trimming and J lost 4 bases; unmatched junction nucleotides: 3. This CDR3 reads CASSYRGGETQYF. The DNA for the CDR3 is TGTGCCAGCAGTTACAGGGGTGGAGAGACCCAGTACTTC.

This chain links TRBV28 with TRBJ1-1; D is undetermined. Germline V gives CDR1 MDHEN, CDR2 SYDVKM. Trimming removed 6 bases at V and 1 base at J, with 9 bases between. The CDR3 consists of 13 residues. CDR3 in DNA: TGTGCCAGCAGATGGCAGGAGAACACTGAAGCTTTCTTT. Amino acid sequence: CASRWQENTEAFF.

The genes are TRBV12-3 or TRBV12-4 and TRBJ2-7; the D gene is possibly TRBD1 (6 bases). This CDR3 region has 12 residues. Trimming removed 6 bases from V and 2 bases from J, with 8 bases in between. This CDR3 is CASSNRAYEQYF. DNA of the CDR3: TGTGCCAGCAGCAACAGGGCCTACGAGCAGTACTTC.

The sample holds one count of this clone. V and J are TRBV28 and TRBJ2-7; 7 positions agree with TRBD2. Germline values: CDR1 MDHEN, CDR2 SYDVKM. J was trimmed by 3 bases and V by 2 bases; bases with no gene match: 4. This CDR3 has 14 residues. CDR3 protein: CASSLAGEIYEQYF. The CDR3 bases are TGTGCCAGCAGTTTAGCGGGGGAAATCTACGAGCAGTACTTC.

The CDR3 bases are TGTGCCAGCAGATTTAGCGGGGGTGAGACCCAGTACTTC. This translates into CASRFSGGETQYF. This chain connects TRBV11-2 to TRBJ2-5; 9 bases fit TRBD2. With 6 bases clipped from V and 5 bases from J, the junction kept 4 bases outside the gene matches. In germline, CDR1 is SGHAT, CDR2 FQNNGV. The CDR3 has 13 amino acids.

A few counts support this clone. The V call is TRBV5-1, the J call TRBJ1-6, with D unresolved. CDR3 length: 15 amino acids. Germline values: CDR1 SGHRS, CDR2 YFSETQ. The V end lost 0 bases, the J end lost 10 bases, and 14 bases lay between the germline ends. CDR3 DNA sequence: TGCGCCAGCAGCTTGGGCGGGAGGCCTGACTCACCCCTCCACTTT. It encodes CASSLGGRPDSPLHF.

The CDR3 sequence is CASSTQAGRTDTQYF. DNA for the CDR3: TGTGCCAGCAGCACGCAAGCGGGGCGCACAGATACGCAGTATTTT. The chain uses TRBV11-2 and TRBJ2-3, with 7 bases identical to TRBD2. This CDR3 contains 15 residues. The germline V gene encodes CDR1 SGHAT and CDR2 FQNNGV. The junction had 6 bases not matched to a gene; V was cut back by 5 bases and J by 1 base. The full variable domain, in which reference TRBV11-2 and TRBJ2-3 provide the parts outside the CDR3, is EAGVAQSPRYKIIEKRQSVAFWCNPISGHATLYWYQQILGQGPKLLIQFQNNGVVDDSQLPKDRFSAERLKGVDSTLKIQPAKLEDSAVYLCASSTQAGRTDTQYFGPGTRLTVL.

This sequence joins TRBV27 and TRBJ2-3, with D possibly being TRBD1 (6 bases). CDR3 size: 13 residues. Germline CDR1 reads MNHEY; CDR2 reads SMNVEV (reference sequence). V was clipped by 7 bases and J by 7 bases, with 15 bases between them. CDR3 nucleotide sequence: TGTGCCAGCACTCACGAAAGGGGGAATACGCAGTATTTT. Protein product: CASTHERGNTQYF.

V is TRBV10-3 and J is TRBJ2-5; tentative D call: TRBD2 (6 bases). Germline V lookup: CDR1 ENHRY, CDR2 SYGVKD. Trimming stripped 3 bases from V and 7 bases from J, with 15 bases between. The CDR3 extends over 14 amino acids. CDR3 sequence: CAISDNPKEGTQYF. The DNA of the CDR3 is TGTGCCATCAGTGACAATCCCAAGGAGGGGACCCAGTACTTC.

The rearrangement joins TRBV7-9 to TRBJ2-6, with 10 bases aligning to TRBD1. Trimming took 8 bases from V and 1 from J; bases not matched to a gene: 8. Germline V gives CDR1 SEHNR, CDR2 FQNEAQ (reference sequence). This CDR3 comprises 17 residues. The CDR3 DNA follows: TGTGCCAGCCGAGCGGGACAGGGGCGATCTGGGGCCAACGTCCTGACTTTC. This codes for CASRAGQGRSGANVLTF.

The J gene is TRBJ2-7, the V gene TRBV18, with TRBD2 matching 9 bases. J lost 2 bases, V lost 3 bases, and 14 bases had no gene match. Germline V gives CDR1 KGHSH, CDR2 LQKENI. The CDR3 loop spans 18 amino acids. The CDR3 sequence is CASSPGFPSSGITYEQYF. The CDR3 bases are TGTGCCAGCTCACCCGGATTCCCTTCTAGCGGGATTACCTACGAGCAGTACTTC.

The chain joins TRBV7-2 to TRBJ2-5; perhaps TRBD2 as D (5 bases). Germline loops: CDR1 SGHTA, CDR2 FQGNSA. V dropped 2 bases and J dropped 1 base, with 8 bases sitting between them. CDR3 size: 14 residues. CDR3 DNA: TGTGCCAGCAGCTTAACTAGAGGCCAAGAGACCCAGTACTTC. Translation: CASSLTRGQETQYF.

The genes are TRBV10-3 and TRBJ1-1; no clear D gene. V gave up 1 base and J gave up 1 base, with 10 bases separating them. The CDR3 loop spans 15 amino acids. Germline V CDR1 and CDR2: ENHRY, SYGVKD. The CDR3 DNA reads as TGTGCCATCAGTGAGTATGACCGGGGGAACACTGAAGCTTTCTTT. Protein: CAISEYDRGNTEAFF.

The CDR3 DNA reads as TGTGCCAGCAGTGAAGCTCGGAGGACAGGGTCGAGTTATTCACCCCTCCACTTT. This translates into CASSEARRTGSSYSPLHF. The V call is TRBV6-1, the J call TRBJ1-6; TRBD1 agrees at 8 bases. Trimming removed 0 bases from V and 8 bases from J; junction bases left unmatched: 12. CDR1 and CDR2 from the germline V gene are MNHNS and SASEGT. This CDR3 region has 18 residues.

This clone has more than one count but fewer than ten. The chain recombines TRBV9 with TRBJ1-2; 7 positions match TRBD1. This CDR3 is 15 amino acids long. From germline, CDR1 is SGDLS and CDR2 YYNGEE. V lost 3 bases, J lost 4 bases, and 9 bases stayed unmatched. This CDR3 reads CASSAEEGALYGYTF. The CDR3 DNA reads TGTGCCAGCAGCGCGGAGGAGGGGGCACTCTATGGCTACACCTTC.

This clone was seen only a few times. The J gene is TRBJ1-1, the V gene TRBV5-5, with D perhaps TRBD1 (6 bases). This CDR3 comprises 16 residues. Germline V CDR1 and CDR2: SGHKS, YYEKEE (reference sequence). Trimming took 1 base from V and 4 from J, leaving 17 bases between them. CDR3 loop: CASSLRTGLLSTEAFF. The CDR3 DNA follows: TGTGCCAGCAGCTTGCGCACAGGGCTGTTGAGCACTGAAGCTTTCTTT.

The gene calls are TRBV7-2 and TRBJ2-5; D is possibly TRBD2 (6 bases). Trimming took 5 bases from V and 5 from J, leaving 15 bases between them. Germline lookup yields CDR1 SGHTA and CDR2 FQGNSA. The CDR3 covers 14 residues. CDR3: CASSLRRAGETQYF. The CDR3 DNA is TGTGCCAGCAGCCTCCGGAGGGCGGGGGAGACCCAGTACTTC.

This chain joins TRBV5-1 and TRBJ1-5; D perhaps matches TRBD1 (5 bases). CDR1 is SGHRS and CDR2 is YFSETQ in the germline V gene. Trimming took 4 bases from V and 7 from J, leaving 12 bases between them. This CDR3 is 13 amino acids long. As DNA, the CDR3 is TGCGCCAGCAGCGGCCAGGGCGGACAGCCCCAGCATTTT. Amino acids: CASSGQGGQPQHF.

The V gene is TRBV2, the J gene TRBJ1-2; 10 bases align to TRBD1. The V gene's germline CDR1 is SNHLY and CDR2 FYNNEI. The CDR3 length is 15 residues. V lost 3 bases and J lost 2; bases outside the gene matches: 3. The CDR3 DNA follows: TGTGCCAGCAGTGAGAGGACAGGGGGGAACTATGGCTACACCTTC. This encodes CASSERTGGNYGYTF.

This clone has at least ten counts. Germline is not matched at one junction end, which may reflect a read error. V usage is TRBV25-1 and J usage is TRBJ1-2; D is unresolved. Per germline, CDR1 MGHDK and CDR2 SYGVNS. This CDR3 has 14 residues. This chain's CDR3 is CASSELLESGGLAF. The CDR3 nucleotides read TGTGCCAGCAGTGAATTGTTGGAATCTGGAGGTCTGGCCTTC.

The chain uses TRBV9 and TRBJ2-2; 7 bases align to TRBD1. The CDR3 consists of 18 residues. The V gene's germline CDR1 is SGDLS and CDR2 YYNGEE. V shed 4 bases, J shed 2 bases, and the junction held 14 bases outside the gene matches. Here the CDR3 reads CASSPRGLRQGNTGELFF. The CDR3 bases are TGTGCCAGCAGCCCTCGCGGGCTGAGACAGGGAAACACCGGGGAGCTGTTTTTT.

The genes are TRBV3-1 (or the pseudogene TRBV3-2) and TRBJ1-6; no clear D gene. This CDR3 has 15 residues. CDR1 LGHDT and CDR2 YNNKEL come from the germline V gene (reference sequence). V lost 1 base to trimming and J lost 11 bases, with 15 bases between them. CDR3 region: CASSQVGGPRPPLHF. In nucleotides, the CDR3 is TGTGCCAGCAGCCAAGTGGGTGGGCCCAGGCCACCCCTCCACTTT.

The rearrangement uses TRBV27 and TRBJ1-2; 8 bases fit TRBD1. The CDR3 length is 15 residues. The trim removed 0 bases at V and 7 bases at J, leaving 7 bases unmatched. Germline V gene sequence: CDR1 MNHEY, CDR2 SMNVEV (reference sequence). The CDR3 nucleotides are TGTGCCAGCAGTTTATCGGGCAGGGGGCTGGGTGGCTACACCTTC. Translated, it gives CASSLSGRGLGGYTF.

The V gene is TRBV11-3, the J gene TRBJ2-1; 8 positions agree with TRBD2. V gave up 3 bases and J gave up 9 bases; unmatched junction bases: 4. The germline CDR1 and CDR2 sequences are SGHNT and YENEEA. The CDR3 has 13 residues. CDR3 DNA sequence: TGTGCCAGCAGCTTGCGGGGGGCAGGTGAGCAGTTCTTC. Translated, it gives CASSLRGAGEQFF. Filled out from reference TRBV11-3 and TRBJ2-1, the complete variable domain reads EAGVVQSPRYKIIEKKQPVAFWCNPISGHNTLYWYLQNLGQGPELLIRYENEEAVDDSQLPKDRFSAERLKGVDSTLKIQPAELGDSAVYLCASSLRGAGEQFFGPGTRLTVL.